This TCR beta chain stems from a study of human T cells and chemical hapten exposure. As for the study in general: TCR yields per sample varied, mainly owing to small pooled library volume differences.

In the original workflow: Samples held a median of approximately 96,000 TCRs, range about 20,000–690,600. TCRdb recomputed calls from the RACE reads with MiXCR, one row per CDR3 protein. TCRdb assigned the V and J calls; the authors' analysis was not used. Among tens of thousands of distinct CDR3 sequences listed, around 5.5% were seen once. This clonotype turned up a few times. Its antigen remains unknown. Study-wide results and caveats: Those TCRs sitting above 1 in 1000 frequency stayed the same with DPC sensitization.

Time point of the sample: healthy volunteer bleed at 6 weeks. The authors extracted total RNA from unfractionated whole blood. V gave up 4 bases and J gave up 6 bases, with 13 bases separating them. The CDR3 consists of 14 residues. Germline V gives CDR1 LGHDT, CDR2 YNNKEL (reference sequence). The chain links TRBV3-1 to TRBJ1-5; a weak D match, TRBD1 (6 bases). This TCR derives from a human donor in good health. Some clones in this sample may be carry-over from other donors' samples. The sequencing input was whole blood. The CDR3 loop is CASSPTGKGQPQHF. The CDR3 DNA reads TGTGCCAGCAGCCCCACAGGGAAGGGTCAGCCCCAGCATTTT.